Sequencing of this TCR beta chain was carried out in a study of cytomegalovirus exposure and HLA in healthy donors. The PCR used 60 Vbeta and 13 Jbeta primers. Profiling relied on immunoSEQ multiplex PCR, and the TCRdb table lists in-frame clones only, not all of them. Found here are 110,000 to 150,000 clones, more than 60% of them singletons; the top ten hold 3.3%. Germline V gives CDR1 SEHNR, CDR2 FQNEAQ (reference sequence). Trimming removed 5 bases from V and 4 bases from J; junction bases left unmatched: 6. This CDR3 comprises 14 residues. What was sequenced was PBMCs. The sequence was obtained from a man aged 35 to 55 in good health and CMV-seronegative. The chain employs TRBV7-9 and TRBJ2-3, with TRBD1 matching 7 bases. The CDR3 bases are TGTGCCAGCAGCCCGCGACAGGGACCAGATACGCAGTATTTT. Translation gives CASSPRQGPDTQYF.